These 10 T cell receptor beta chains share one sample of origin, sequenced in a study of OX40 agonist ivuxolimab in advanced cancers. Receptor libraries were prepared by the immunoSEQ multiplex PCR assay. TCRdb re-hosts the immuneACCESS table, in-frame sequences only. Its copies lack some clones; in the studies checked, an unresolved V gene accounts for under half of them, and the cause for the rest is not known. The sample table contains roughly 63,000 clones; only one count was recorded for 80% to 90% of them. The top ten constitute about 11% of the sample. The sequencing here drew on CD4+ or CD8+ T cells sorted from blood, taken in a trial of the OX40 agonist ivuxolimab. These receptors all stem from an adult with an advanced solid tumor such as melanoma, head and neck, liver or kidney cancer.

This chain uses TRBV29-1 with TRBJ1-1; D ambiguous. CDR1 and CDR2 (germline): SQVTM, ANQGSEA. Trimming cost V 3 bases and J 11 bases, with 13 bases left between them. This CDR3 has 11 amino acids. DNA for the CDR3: TGCAGCGTTGAGGGTTTGGGTGGGGCTTTCTTT. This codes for CSVEGLGGAFF.

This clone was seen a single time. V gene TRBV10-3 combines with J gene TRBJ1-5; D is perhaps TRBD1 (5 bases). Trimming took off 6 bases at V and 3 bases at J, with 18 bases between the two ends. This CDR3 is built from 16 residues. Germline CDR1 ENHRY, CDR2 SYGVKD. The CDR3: CAIREGTGGTNQPQHF. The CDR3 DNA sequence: TGTGCCATCAGAGAGGGTACGGGTGGGACCAATCAGCCCCAGCATTTT.

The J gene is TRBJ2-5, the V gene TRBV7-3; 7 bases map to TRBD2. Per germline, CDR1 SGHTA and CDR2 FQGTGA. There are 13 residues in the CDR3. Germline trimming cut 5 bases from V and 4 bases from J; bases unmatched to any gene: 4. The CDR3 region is CASSPGLSETQYF. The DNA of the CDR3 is TGTGCCAGCAGCCCGGGACTATCAGAGACCCAGTACTTC.

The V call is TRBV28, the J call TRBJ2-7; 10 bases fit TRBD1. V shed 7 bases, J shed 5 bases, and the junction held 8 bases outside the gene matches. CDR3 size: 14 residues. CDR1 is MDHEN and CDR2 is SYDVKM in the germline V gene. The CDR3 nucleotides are TGTGCCAGCACGTTTACGGGACAGGGGAACGAGCAGTACTTC. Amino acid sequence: CASTFTGQGNEQYF.

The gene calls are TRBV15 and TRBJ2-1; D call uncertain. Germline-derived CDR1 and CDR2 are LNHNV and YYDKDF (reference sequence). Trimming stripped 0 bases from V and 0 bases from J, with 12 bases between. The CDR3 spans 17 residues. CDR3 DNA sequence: TGTGCCACCAGCAGAGATCATGCGAGGAGCTCCTACAATGAGCAGTTCTTC. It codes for CATSRDHARSSYNEQFF.

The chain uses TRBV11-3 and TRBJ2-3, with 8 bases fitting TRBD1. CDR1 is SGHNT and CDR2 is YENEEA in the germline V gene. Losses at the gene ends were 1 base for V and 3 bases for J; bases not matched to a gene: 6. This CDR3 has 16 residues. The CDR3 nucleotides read TGTGCCAGCAGCTTAGGACGGGACAGGAGGACAGATACGCAGTATTTT. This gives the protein CASSLGRDRRTDTQYF.

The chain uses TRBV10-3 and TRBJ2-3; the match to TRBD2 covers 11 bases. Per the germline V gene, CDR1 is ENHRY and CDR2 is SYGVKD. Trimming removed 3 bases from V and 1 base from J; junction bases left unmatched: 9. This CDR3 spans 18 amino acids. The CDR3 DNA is TGTGCCATCAGTGACTCCGCGATAGCGGGAGGGGGCACAGATACGCAGTATTTT. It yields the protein CAISDSAIAGGGTDTQYF.

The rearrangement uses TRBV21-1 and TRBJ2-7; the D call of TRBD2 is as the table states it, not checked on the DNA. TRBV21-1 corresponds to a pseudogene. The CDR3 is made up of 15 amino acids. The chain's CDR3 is CASSKGGGSTYEQYF. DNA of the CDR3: TGTGCCAGCAGCAAAGGGGGGGGATCAACCTACGAGCAGTACTTC.

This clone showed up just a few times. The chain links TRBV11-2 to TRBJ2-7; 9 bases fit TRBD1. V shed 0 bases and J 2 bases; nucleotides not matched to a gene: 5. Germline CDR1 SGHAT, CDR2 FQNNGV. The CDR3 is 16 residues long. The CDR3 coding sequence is TGTGCCAGCAGCTTAGAAGGGGGGACAGGGACCTACGAGCAGTACTTC. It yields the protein CASSLEGGTGTYEQYF.

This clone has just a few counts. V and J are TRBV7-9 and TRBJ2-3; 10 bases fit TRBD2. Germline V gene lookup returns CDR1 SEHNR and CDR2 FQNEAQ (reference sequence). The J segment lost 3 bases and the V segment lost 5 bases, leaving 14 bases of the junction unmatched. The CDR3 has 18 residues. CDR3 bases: TGTGCCAGCAGCCCCCTGCTAGCGGGAGCGCCCGGGACAGATACGCAGTATTTT. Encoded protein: CASSPLLAGAPGTDTQYF.